The clone carrying this T cell receptor (beta chain) has a handful of counts. The antigen is not known. The sample originates from a study of identical twins. Notes on the study in general: The study found weaker excess twin sharing in beta out-of-frame sequences. Fewer insertions marked abundant cord blood beta clonotypes; young adult naive trended weakly, memory not at all.

A universal primer site arose from template switching, and cDNA bore unique molecular identifiers. Using its own MiXCR run on the 5' RACE reads, TCRdb lists one record per CDR3 protein. The repertoire has some 500,000 distinct CDR3 sequences, 9% to 10% of them found once; the top ten carry around 3.1%. Per germline, CDR1 LGHNA and CDR2 YSLEER. V lost 0 bases and J lost 2, with 11 bases in between. CDR3 size: 15 residues. The data also belong to a second study, concerning yellow fever vaccine responses in identical twins.

Sample: PBMCs. The clonotype was recovered from a woman aged 18-29 years in good health. The chain uses TRBV4-3 and TRBJ2-7, with D maybe TRBD1 (6 bases). The CDR3 nucleotides read TGCGCCAGCAGCCAAGATCGTCACAGGGCCTACGAGCAGTACTTC. It specifies CASSQDRHRAYEQYF.